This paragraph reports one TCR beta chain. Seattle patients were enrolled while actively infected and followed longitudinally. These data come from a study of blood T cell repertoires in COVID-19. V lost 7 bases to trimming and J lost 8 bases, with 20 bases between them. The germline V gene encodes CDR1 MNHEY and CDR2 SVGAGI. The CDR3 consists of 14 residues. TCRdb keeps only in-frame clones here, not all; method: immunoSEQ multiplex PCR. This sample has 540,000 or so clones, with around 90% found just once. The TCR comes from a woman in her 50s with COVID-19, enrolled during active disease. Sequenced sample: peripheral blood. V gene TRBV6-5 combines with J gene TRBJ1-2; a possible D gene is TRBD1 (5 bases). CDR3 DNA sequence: TGTGCCAGCATAGGAAGGGGCCGCCTAGGAGGCTACACCTTC. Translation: CASIGRGRLGGYTF.